This TCR beta chain was sequenced for a study of OX40 agonist ivuxolimab in advanced cancers. Study-wide background: Participants averaged roughly 57 years of age (range about 23 to 90) and were about 85% male.

With V trimmed by 4 bases and J by 3 bases, 0 bases remained unmatched. Germline CDR1 reads SQVTM; CDR2 reads ANQGSEA. The CDR3 totals 12 residues. Profiled with immunoSEQ multiplex PCR; TCRdb holds only in-frame clones, not every one. This sample has about 46,000 clones, with about 90% found just once. The V call is TRBV29-1, the J call TRBJ1-2; the match to TRBD1 covers 9 bases. The sequencing used CD4+ or CD8+ T cells sorted from blood, collected in a trial of the OX40 agonist ivuxolimab. The TCR originated in an adult with an advanced solid tumor such as melanoma, head and neck, liver or kidney cancer. CDR3 amino acids: CSVGQGDYGYTF. CDR3 nucleotide sequence: TGCAGCGTTGGACAGGGGGACTATGGCTACACCTTC.